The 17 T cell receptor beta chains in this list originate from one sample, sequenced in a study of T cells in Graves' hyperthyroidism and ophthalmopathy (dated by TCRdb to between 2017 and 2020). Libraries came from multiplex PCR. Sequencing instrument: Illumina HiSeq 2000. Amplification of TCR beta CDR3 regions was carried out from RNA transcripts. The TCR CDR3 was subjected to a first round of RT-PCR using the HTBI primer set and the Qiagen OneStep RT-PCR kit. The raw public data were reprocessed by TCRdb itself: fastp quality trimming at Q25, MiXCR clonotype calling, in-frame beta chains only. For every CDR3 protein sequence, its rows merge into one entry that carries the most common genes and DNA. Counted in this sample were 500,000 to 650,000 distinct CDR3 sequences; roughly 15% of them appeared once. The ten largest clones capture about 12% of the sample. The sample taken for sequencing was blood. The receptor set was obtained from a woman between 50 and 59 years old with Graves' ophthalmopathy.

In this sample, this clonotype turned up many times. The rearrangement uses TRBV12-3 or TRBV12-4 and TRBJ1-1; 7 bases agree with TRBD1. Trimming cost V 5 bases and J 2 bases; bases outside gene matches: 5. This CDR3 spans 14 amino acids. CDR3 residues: CASSPRGINTEAFF. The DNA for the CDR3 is TGTGCCAGCAGTCCCAGGGGGATTAACACTGAAGCTTTCTTT.

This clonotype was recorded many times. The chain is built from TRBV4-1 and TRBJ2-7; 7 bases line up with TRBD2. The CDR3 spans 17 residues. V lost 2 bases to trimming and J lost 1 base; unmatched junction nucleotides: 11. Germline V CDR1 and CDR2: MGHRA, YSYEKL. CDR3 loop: CASSQYTETSVSYEQYF. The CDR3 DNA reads TGCGCCAGCAGCCAATATACAGAAACTAGCGTTTCCTACGAGCAGTACTTC.

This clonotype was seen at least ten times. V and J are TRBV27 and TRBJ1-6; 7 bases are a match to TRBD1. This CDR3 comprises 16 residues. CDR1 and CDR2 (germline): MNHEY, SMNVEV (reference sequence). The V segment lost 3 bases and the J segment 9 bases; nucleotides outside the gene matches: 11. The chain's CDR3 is CASSFSTRGLGSPLHF. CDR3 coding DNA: TGTGCCAGCAGTTTTTCTACGAGGGGGCTGGGTTCACCCCTCCACTTT.

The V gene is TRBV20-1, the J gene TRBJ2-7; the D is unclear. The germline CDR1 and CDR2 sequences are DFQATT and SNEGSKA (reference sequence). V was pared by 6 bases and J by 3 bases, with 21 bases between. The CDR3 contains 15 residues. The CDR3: CSAPPRLDDDYEQYF. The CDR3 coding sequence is TGCAGTGCACCTCCTAGACTCGACGACGACTACGAGCAGTACTTC.

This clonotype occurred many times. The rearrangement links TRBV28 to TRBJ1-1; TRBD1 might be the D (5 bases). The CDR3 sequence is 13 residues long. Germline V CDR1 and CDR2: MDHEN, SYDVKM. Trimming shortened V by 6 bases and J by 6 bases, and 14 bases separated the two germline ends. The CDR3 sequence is CASSHFRGSEAFF. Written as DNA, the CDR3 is TGTGCCAGCAGCCACTTCCGGGGCTCTGAAGCTTTCTTT. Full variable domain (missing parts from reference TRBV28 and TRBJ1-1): DVKVTQSSRYLVKRTGEKVFLECVQDMDHENMFWYRQDPGLGLRLIYFSYDVKMKEKGDIPEGYSVSREKKERFSLILESASTNQTSMYLCASSHFRGSEAFFGQGTRLTVV.

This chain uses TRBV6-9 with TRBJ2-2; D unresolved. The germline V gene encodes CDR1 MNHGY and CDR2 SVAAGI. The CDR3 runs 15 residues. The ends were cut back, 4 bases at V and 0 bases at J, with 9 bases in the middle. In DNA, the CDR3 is TGTGCCAGCAGTTTCCAGACGGCGAACACCGGGGAGCTGTTTTTT. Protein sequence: CASSFQTANTGELFF.

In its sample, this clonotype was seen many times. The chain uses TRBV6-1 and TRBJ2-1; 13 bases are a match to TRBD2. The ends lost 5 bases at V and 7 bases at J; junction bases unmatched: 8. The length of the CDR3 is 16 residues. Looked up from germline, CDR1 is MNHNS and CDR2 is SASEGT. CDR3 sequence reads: CASSSIGTSGKNEQFF. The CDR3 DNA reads TGTGCCAGCAGTTCTATTGGGACTAGCGGGAAGAATGAGCAGTTCTTC.

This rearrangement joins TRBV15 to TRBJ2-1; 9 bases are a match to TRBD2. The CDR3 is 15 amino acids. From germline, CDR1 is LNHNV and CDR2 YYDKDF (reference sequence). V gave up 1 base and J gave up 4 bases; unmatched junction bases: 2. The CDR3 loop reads CATSRGLAEYNEQFF. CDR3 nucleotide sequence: TGTGCCACCAGCAGAGGACTAGCGGAATACAATGAGCAGTTCTTC.

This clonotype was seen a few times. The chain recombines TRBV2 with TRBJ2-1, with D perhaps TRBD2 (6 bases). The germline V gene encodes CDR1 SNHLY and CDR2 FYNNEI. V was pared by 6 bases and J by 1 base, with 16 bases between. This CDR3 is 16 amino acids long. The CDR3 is CASRAGSRGSYNEQFF. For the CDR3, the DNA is TGTGCCAGCAGAGCCGGGAGCCGGGGTTCCTACAATGAGCAGTTCTTC.

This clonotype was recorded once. In DNA, the CDR3 is TGTGCCAGCAGTGCGCTAAGGGGCGGCTACACCTTC. This sequence encodes CASSALRGGYTF. The gene calls are TRBV27 and TRBJ1-2; perhaps TRBD1 as D (5 bases). Trimming stripped 5 bases from V and 8 bases from J, with 12 bases between. The V gene's germline CDR1 is MNHEY and CDR2 SMNVEV (reference sequence). The CDR3 is made up of 12 amino acids.

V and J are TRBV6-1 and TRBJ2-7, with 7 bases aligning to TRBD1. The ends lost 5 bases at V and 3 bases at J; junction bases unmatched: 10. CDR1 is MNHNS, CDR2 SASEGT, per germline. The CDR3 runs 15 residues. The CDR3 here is CASSPPGTANYEQYF. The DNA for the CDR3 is TGTGCCAGCAGTCCTCCTGGGACAGCGAACTACGAGCAGTACTTC.

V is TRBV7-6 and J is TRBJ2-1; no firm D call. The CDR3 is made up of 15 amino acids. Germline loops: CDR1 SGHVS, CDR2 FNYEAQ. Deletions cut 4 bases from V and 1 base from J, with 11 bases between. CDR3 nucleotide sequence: TGTGCCAGCAGCTCCCGGGTGGTTTCCTACAATGAGCAGTTCTTC. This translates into CASSSRVVSYNEQFF. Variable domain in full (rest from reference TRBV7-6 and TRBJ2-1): GAGVSQSPRYKVTKRGQDVALRCDPISGHVSLYWYRQALGQGPEFLTYFNYEAQQDKSGLPNDRFSAERPEGSISTLTIQRTEQRDSAMYRCASSSRVVSYNEQFFGPGTRLTVL.

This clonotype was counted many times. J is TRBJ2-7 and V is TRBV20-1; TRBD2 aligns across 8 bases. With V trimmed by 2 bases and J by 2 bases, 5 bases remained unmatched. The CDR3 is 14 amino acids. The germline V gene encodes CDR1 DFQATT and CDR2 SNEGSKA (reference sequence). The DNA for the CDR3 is TGCAGTGCTAGAAGCGGGACTAGACCCTACGAGCAGTACTTC. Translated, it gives CSARSGTRPYEQYF.

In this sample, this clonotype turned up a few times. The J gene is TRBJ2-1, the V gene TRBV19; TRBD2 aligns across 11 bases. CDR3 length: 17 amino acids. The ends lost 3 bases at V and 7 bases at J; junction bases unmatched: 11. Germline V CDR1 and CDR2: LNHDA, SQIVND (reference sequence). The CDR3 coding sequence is TGTGCCAGTAGTATTCAGCTACTAGCGGGAGAGGTAAATGAGCAGTTCTTC. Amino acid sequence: CASSIQLLAGEVNEQFF.

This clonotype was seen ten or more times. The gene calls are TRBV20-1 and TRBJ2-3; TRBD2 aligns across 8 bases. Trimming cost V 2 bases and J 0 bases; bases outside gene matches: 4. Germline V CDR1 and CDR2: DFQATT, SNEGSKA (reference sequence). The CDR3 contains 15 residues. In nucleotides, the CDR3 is TGCAGTGCTAGACGGCCTAGCGGGAGCACAGATACGCAGTATTTT. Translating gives CSARRPSGSTDTQYF.

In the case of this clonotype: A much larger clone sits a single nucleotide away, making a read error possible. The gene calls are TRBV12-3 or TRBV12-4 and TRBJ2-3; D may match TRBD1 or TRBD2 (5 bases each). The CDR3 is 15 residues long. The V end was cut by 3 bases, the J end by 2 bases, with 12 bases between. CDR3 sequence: CASSFGTGTTDTQYF. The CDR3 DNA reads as TGTGCCAGCAGTTTTGGGACGGGGACCACAGATACGCAGTATTTT.

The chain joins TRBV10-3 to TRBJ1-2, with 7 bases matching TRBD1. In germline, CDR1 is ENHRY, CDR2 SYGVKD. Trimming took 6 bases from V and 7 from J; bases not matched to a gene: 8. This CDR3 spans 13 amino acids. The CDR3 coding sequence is TGTGCCATCAGACTAGACAGGGCAAGTGGCTACACCTTC. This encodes CAIRLDRASGYTF.